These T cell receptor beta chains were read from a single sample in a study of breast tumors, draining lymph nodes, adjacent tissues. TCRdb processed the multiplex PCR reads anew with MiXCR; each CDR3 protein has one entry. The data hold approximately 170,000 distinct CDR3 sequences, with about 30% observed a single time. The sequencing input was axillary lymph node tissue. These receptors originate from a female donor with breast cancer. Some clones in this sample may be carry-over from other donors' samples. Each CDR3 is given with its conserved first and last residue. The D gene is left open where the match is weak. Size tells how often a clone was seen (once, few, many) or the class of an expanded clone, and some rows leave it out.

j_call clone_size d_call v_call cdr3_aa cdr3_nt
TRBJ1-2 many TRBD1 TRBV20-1 CSAYRDRDGYGYTF TGCAGTGCGTATAGGGACAGAGACGGCTATGGCTACACCTTC
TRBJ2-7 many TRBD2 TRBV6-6 CASSHPWEGLYEQYF TGTGCCAGCAGTCACCCCTGGGAGGGTCTGTACGAGCAGTACTTC
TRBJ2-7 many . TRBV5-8 CASSLRQGGNEQYF TGTGCCAGCAGCTTGAGACAGGGCGGGAACGAGCAGTACTTC
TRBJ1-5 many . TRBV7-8 CASSPTVGAPRAQHF TGTGCCAGCAGCCCTACAGTTGGAGCCCCCCGTGCCCAGCATTTT
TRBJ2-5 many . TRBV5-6 CASSLFLGGGTAETQYF TGTGCCAGCAGCTTGTTTCTCGGGGGTGGTACGGCCGAGACCCAGTACTTC
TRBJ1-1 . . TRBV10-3 CAISESRLAEAFF TGTGCCATCAGTGAGTCTCGATTAGCTGAAGCTTTCTTT
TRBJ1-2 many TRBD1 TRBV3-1 CASSQLRDSDGYTF TGTGCCAGCAGCCAACTCCGGGACAGCGATGGCTACACCTTC
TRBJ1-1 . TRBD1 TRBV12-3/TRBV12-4 CASSLAGTGLAFF TGTGCCAGCAGTCTAGCCGGGACAGGGTTGGCTTTCTTT
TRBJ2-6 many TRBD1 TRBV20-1 CSAKGRDRVNSGANVLTF TGCAGTGCTAAAGGCCGGGACAGGGTGAACTCTGGGGCCAACGTCCTGACTTTC
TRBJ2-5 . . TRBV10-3 CAISEPRQETQYF TGTGCCATCAGTGAGCCGAGGCAAGAGACCCAGTACTTC
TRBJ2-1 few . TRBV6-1 CASSVWVARGEQFF TGTGCCAGCAGTGTTTGGGTTGCCCGGGGTGAGCAGTTCTTC
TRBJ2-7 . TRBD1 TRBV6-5 CASSHRDSVEQYF TGTGCCAGCAGCCACCGGGACAGCGTCGAGCAGTACTTC
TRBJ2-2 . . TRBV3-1 CASSQGGMTGELFF TGTGCCAGCAGCCAAGGAGGGATGACGGGGGAGCTGTTTTTT
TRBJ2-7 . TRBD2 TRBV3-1 CASSRLAGDEQYF TGTGCCAGCAGCCGTTTAGCGGGAGATGAGCAGTACTTC
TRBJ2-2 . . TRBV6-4 CTSSDPGDGELFF TGTACCAGCAGTGATCCCGGGGACGGGGAGCTGTTCTTT
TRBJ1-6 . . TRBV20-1 CSARAGDNQPLHF TGCAGTGCTCGGGCAGGGGACAATCAGCCCCTCCACTTT
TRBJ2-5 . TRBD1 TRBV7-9 CASSYGDRATGETQYF TGTGCCAGCAGCTACGGGGACAGGGCCACCGGGGAGACCCAGTACTTC